The present entry profiles one T cell receptor (beta chain) with its context. Its target is unknown. This record belongs to a study of cytomegalovirus exposure and HLA in healthy donors. Study-wide results and caveats: Common viral pathogens seemed, in a later analysis, to connect with several of the most significant clusters. TCR beta sequences reportedly predicted most subjects' HLA-A and HLA-B alleles accurately. In a later analysis, TCR association rates varied by HLA locus: DRB1 most, HLA-C fewest. Previously analyzed data showed that most TCR beta V segments were productive at a frequency of about 87% or about 30%.

60 Vbeta and 13 Jbeta primers were used in PCR. Libraries were prepared by immunoSEQ multiplex PCR; TCRdb keeps only in-frame clonotypes and omits some of them. The repertoire has roughly 100,000 clones, approximately 79% of them found once; the top ten carry roughly 3.4%. Material: PBMCs. This TCR came from a man in his 60s in good health and CMV-seronegative.

The chain's CDR3 is CASSYGGGAKNEQFF. The DNA of the CDR3 is TGTGCCAGCAGTTATGGCGGGGGGGCTAAGAATGAGCAGTTCTTC. V usage is TRBV6-5 and J usage is TRBJ2-1; TRBD2 aligns across 9 bases. With 3 bases clipped from V and 7 bases from J, the junction kept 7 bases outside the gene matches. This CDR3 is built from 15 residues. Germline V gives CDR1 MNHEY, CDR2 SVGAGI.